One and the same sample provided the 27 T cell receptor beta chains below, sequenced in a study of blood T cell repertoires in COVID-19. Libraries were prepared by immunoSEQ multiplex PCR; TCRdb keeps only in-frame clonotypes and omits some of them. The sample has around 160,000 clones, more than 85% seen once. The specimen was peripheral blood. The receptor set was obtained from a man younger than 35 with acute or convalescent COVID-19.

This clone was counted only a few times. The J gene is TRBJ1-3, the V gene TRBV3-1 (or the pseudogene TRBV3-2); no definite D call. The V gene lost 0 bases and the J gene lost 0 bases, with 18 bases spanning the gap. There are 19 residues in the CDR3. Per germline, CDR1 LGHDT and CDR2 YNNKEL (reference sequence). DNA for the CDR3: TGTGCCAGCAGCCAAGAAACCAGGATTTCTCTCATCTCTGGAAACACCATATATTTT. Its translation is CASSQETRISLISGNTIYF.

This chain links TRBV10-2 with TRBJ2-3, with D maybe TRBD1 (7 bases). The CDR3 length is 15 residues. The germline V gene encodes CDR1 WSHSY and CDR2 SAAADI. V was cut by 10 bases and J by 3 bases, with 20 bases left in between. The CDR3 reads CATIDREVLTDTQYF. The CDR3 DNA reads TGCGCCACTATTGACAGGGAGGTTTTGACAGATACGCAGTATTTT.

The chain combines TRBV24-1 with TRBJ1-5, with D possibly being TRBD1 (5 bases). Trimming removed 5 bases at V and 0 bases at J, with 10 bases between. In germline, CDR1 is KGHDR, CDR2 SFDVKD. The length of the CDR3 is 15 residues. The CDR3 sequence is CATSGAGGSNQPQHF. CDR3 bases: TGTGCCACCAGTGGCGCCGGGGGTAGCAATCAGCCCCAGCATTTT.

The rearrangement joins TRBV18 to TRBJ1-1; 11 bases fit TRBD1. The V gene end was trimmed by 3 bases and the J gene end by 0 bases; junction bases not matched to a gene: 6. Germline V lookup: CDR1 KGHSH, CDR2 LQKENI. CDR3 length equals 17 residues. Here the CDR3 DNA reads TGTGCCAGCTCACCCCCGGGACAGGGGGGCATGAACACTGAAGCTTTCTTT. Protein: CASSPPGQGGMNTEAFF.

The V call is TRBV7-9, the J call TRBJ2-7, with a tentative D call TRBD1 (6 bases). Looked up from germline, CDR1 is SEHNR and CDR2 is FQNEAQ (reference sequence). This CDR3 spans 14 amino acids. The V end lost 5 bases, the J end lost 6 bases, and 17 bases lay between the germline ends. The CDR3 is CASSPEGETGEQYV. As DNA, the CDR3 is TGTGCCAGCAGCCCCGAGGGGGAAACGGGCGAGCAGTACGTC.

The chain couples TRBV19 to TRBJ2-1; TRBD1 matches at 9 bases. J was trimmed by 3 bases and V by 3 bases; bases with no gene match: 3. The CDR3 consists of 15 residues. Germline values: CDR1 LNHDA, CDR2 SQIVND (reference sequence). The CDR3 spells CASSIGQGYYNEQFF. The CDR3 DNA sequence: TGTGCCAGTAGTATCGGACAGGGGTACTACAATGAGCAGTTCTTC.

The chain couples TRBV6-5 to TRBJ1-6, with a possible D match to TRBD1 (6 bases). This CDR3 region has 15 residues. Germline V gives CDR1 MNHEY, CDR2 SVGAGI. V lost 7 bases and J lost 10, with 20 bases in between. This chain's CDR3 is CASTRSVQGDSPLHF. DNA of the CDR3: TGTGCCAGCACCCGAAGTGTACAGGGCGACTCACCCCTCCACTTT.

The chain has TRBV7-9 and TRBJ2-7, with D possibly matching TRBD1 (5 bases). Looked up from germline, CDR1 is SEHNR and CDR2 is FQNEAQ (reference sequence). The V end was cut by 4 bases, the J end by 4 bases, with 8 bases between. This CDR3 region has 12 residues. CDR3 nucleotides: TGTGCCAGCAGCTCCAGGGTTTACGAGCAGTACTTC. Translating gives CASSSRVYEQYF.

The sample holds one count of this clone. This sequence joins TRBV9 and TRBJ2-1; no clear D gene. V lost 2 bases to trimming and J lost 9 bases, with 12 bases between them. Germline V gene sequence: CDR1 SGDLS, CDR2 YYNGEE. The CDR3 length is 13 residues. The CDR3 spells CASSVILSGEQFF. CDR3 DNA: TGTGCCAGCAGCGTTATTTTGTCCGGTGAGCAGTTCTTC.

The chain couples TRBV7-6 to TRBJ2-1; 10 nucleotides match TRBD1. After removal of 0 bases from V and 6 bases from J, the junction contained 2 bases not matched to a gene. Germline V gene sequence: CDR1 SGHVS, CDR2 FNYEAQ. There are 15 residues in the CDR3. The CDR3 bases are TGTGCCAGCAGCTTAGCGAGGACAGGGGGCAATGAGCAGTTCTTC. Encoded protein: CASSLARTGGNEQFF.

V is TRBV7-2 and J is TRBJ2-1; the match to TRBD2 covers 9 bases. CDR1 and CDR2 (germline): SGHTA, FQGNSA. V trimming: 3 bases; J trimming: 7 bases; junction bases outside the gene matches: 7. The CDR3 has 15 amino acids. CDR3 bases: TGTGCCAGCAGCTTCTTCGTCCTAGCGGGGAATGAGCAGTTCTTC. Residues: CASSFFVLAGNEQFF.

The rearrangement links TRBV7-8 to TRBJ2-5; possible D gene TRBD2, 6 bases. The CDR3 is made up of 16 amino acids. Looked up from germline, CDR1 is SGHVS and CDR2 is FQNEAQ. The V gene lost 4 bases and the J gene lost 1 base, with 16 bases spanning the gap. In nucleotides, the CDR3 is TGTGCCAGCAGCTCCCTTGAGGCGGGGACCCAAGAGACCCAGTACTTC. This codes for CASSSLEAGTQETQYF.

The genes are TRBV30 and TRBJ2-5; maybe TRBD1 (6 bases). Trimming left V 5 bases short and J 5 bases short, with 15 bases between. Germline values: CDR1 GTSNPN, CDR2 SVGIG (reference sequence). There are 13 residues in the CDR3. As DNA, the CDR3 is TGTGCCTGGGGGCGGCAGGGGAAGGAGACCCAGTACTTC. Encoded protein: CAWGRQGKETQYF.

J is TRBJ2-3 and V is TRBV6-5; D uncertain. This CDR3 region has 13 residues. CDR1 MNHEY and CDR2 SVGAGI come from the germline V gene. The germline V and J ends were trimmed by 6 bases and 2 bases, with 9 bases remaining between them. The CDR3 nucleotides are TGTGCCAGCAGAATCTCCTCCACAGATACGCAGTATTTT. This gives the protein CASRISSTDTQYF.

The chain has TRBV24-1 and TRBJ2-3; a weak D match, TRBD1 (6 bases). Looked up from germline, CDR1 is KGHDR and CDR2 is SFDVKD. The CDR3 has 16 amino acids. Trimming left V 5 bases short and J 2 bases short, with 16 bases between. The CDR3 protein is CATSGPGTRHTDTQYF. In DNA form, the CDR3 reads TGTGCCACCAGTGGGCCCGGGACACGGCACACAGATACGCAGTATTTT.

V gene TRBV10-2 combines with J gene TRBJ1-1, with D unclear. The CDR3 consists of 13 residues. Trimming cost V 7 bases and J 11 bases, with 20 bases left between them. Looked up from germline, CDR1 is WSHSY and CDR2 is SAAADI. In DNA form, the CDR3 reads TGCGCCAGCAACCTCAACTTAGGTACGCGGGCTTTCTTT. Its translation: CASNLNLGTRAFF.

This clone appeared once. The chain carries TRBV7-9 and TRBJ2-5; possibly TRBD1 for D (6 bases). Trimming pared 4 bases from V and 2 bases from J, leaving 11 bases between. Germline loops: CDR1 SEHNR, CDR2 FQNEAQ (reference sequence). The CDR3 has 14 residues. The CDR3 nucleotides read TGTGCCAGCAGCTCGACCGGGACACAAGAGACCCAGTACTTC. This gives the protein CASSSTGTQETQYF.

V gene TRBV5-1 combines with J gene TRBJ1-1, with 8 bases that match TRBD1. The germline V gene has CDR1 SGHRS and CDR2 YFSETQ. This CDR3 has 14 residues. J lost 1 base, V lost 4 bases, and 3 bases had no gene match. CDR3 sequence reads: CASSQGTGNTEAFF. The CDR3 DNA reads TGCGCCAGCAGCCAAGGGACAGGGAACACTGAAGCTTTCTTT.

This clone occurred once. The V gene is TRBV3-1 (or the pseudogene TRBV3-2), the J gene TRBJ1-2; D perhaps matches TRBD1 (5 bases). Germline loops: CDR1 LGHDT, CDR2 YNNKEL (reference sequence). V was shortened by 5 bases and J by 7 bases, with 17 bases between the two germline ends. This CDR3 is built from 14 residues. The CDR3, as DNA: TGTGCCAGCAGCTCCCGGCAGGGTGGTTCTGGCTACACCTTC. This gives the protein CASSSRQGGSGYTF.

The chain uses TRBV6-5 and TRBJ1-6, with D maybe TRBD1 (5 bases). The germline gives CDR1 MNHEY, CDR2 SVGAGI. CDR3 length equals 14 residues. Deletions cut 2 bases from V and 9 bases from J, with 11 bases between. For the CDR3, the DNA is TGTGCCAGCAGTTACCGACAGCTCGGTTCACCCCTCCACTTT. Encoded protein: CASSYRQLGSPLHF.

This chain connects TRBV19 to TRBJ2-5; 7 positions match TRBD1. There are 15 residues in the CDR3. In germline, CDR1 is LNHDA, CDR2 SQIVND (reference sequence). Trimming removed 6 bases from V and 0 bases from J; junction bases left unmatched: 7. The CDR3, as DNA: TGTGCCAGTAGCGCCCTGGGACAGTACCAAGAGACCCAGTACTTC. Its protein product is CASSALGQYQETQYF. The variable domain in full, with the rest retrieved from reference TRBV19 and TRBJ2-5, is DGGITQSPKYLFRKEGQNVTLSCEQNLNHDAMYWYRQDPGQGLRLIYYSQIVNDFQKGDIAEGYSVSREKKESFPLTVTSAQKNPTAFYLCASSALGQYQETQYFGPGTRLLVL.

This sequence joins TRBV7-9 and TRBJ2-5; 7 bases are shared with TRBD1. Germline V gives CDR1 SEHNR, CDR2 FQNEAQ (reference sequence). The CDR3 spans 14 residues. With 5 bases clipped from V and 4 bases from J, the junction kept 7 bases outside the gene matches. CDR3 residues: CASSNPGQPETQYF. CDR3 in DNA: TGTGCCAGCAGCAATCCGGGACAGCCAGAGACCCAGTACTTC. Based on the CDR3 plus reference TRBV7-9 and TRBJ2-5, the full variable domain is DTGVSQNPRHKITKRGQNVTFRCDPISEHNRLYWYRQTLGQGPEFLTYFQNEAQLEKSRLLSDRFSAERPKGSFSTLEIQRTEQGDSAMYLCASSNPGQPETQYFGPGTRLLVL.

This clone appeared a few times. This rearrangement joins TRBV5-1 to TRBJ1-2; D unresolved. The germline gives CDR1 SGHRS, CDR2 YFSETQ. The CDR3 contains 14 residues. V was trimmed by 0 bases and J by 0 bases, leaving 6 bases between them. The CDR3 coding sequence is TGCGCCAGCAGCTTGGACAGATCTAACTATGGCTACACCTTC. Protein sequence: CASSLDRSNYGYTF.

The CDR3 DNA reads TGTGCCAGCTCACCACTGAGCAGGGAAGGCAATCAGCCCCAGCATTTT. Its translation is CASSPLSREGNQPQHF. The chain employs TRBV18 and TRBJ1-5; TRBD1 might be the D (5 bases). V gave up 1 base and J gave up 2 bases, with 12 bases separating them. This CDR3 region has 16 residues. Germline assignment: CDR1 KGHSH and CDR2 LQKENI.

The chain uses TRBV5-4 and TRBJ1-1, with TRBD1 matching over 7 bases. The germline V gene encodes CDR1 SGHNT and CDR2 YYREEE (reference sequence). This CDR3 is 15 amino acids long. J was trimmed by 4 bases and V by 2 bases; bases with no gene match: 8. The CDR3 bases are TGTGCCAGCAGCTTAACCGGGACAGTTCCCACTGAAGCTTTCTTT. Translating gives CASSLTGTVPTEAFF.

Details on this clone: Compared with germline, one end of the junction differs, possibly owing to a read error. The chain has TRBV30 and TRBJ2-3, with 9 nucleotides matching TRBD1. Germline CDR1 and CDR2: GTSNPN and SVGIG (reference sequence). The CDR3 length is 11 residues. The CDR3: CAWSGTGGLNF. CDR3 coding DNA: TGTGCCTGGAGTGGAACAGGGGGCCTGAATTTT.

V is TRBV5-1 and J is TRBJ1-2; 8 nucleotides align to TRBD1. The CDR3 is made up of 16 amino acids. V lost 0 bases, J lost 4 bases, and 8 bases stayed unmatched. Germline-derived CDR1 and CDR2 are SGHRS and YFSETQ. CDR3 residues: CASSLVPGGAVYGYTF. The DNA for the CDR3 is TGCGCCAGCAGCTTGGTACCAGGGGGCGCAGTCTATGGCTACACCTTC.